These 10 T cell receptor beta chains were sequenced from one sample in a study of T cell repertoires in cytomegalovirus infection. These TCRs' antigens remain unknown. TCRdb recomputed calls from the reads with MiXCR, one row per CDR3 protein. The data show approximately 1,000,000 distinct CDR3 sequences, around 30% seen once. Sequencing used cultured CD8+ T cells from PBMCs, obtained from culture after CMV antigen stimulation. These receptor sequences come from a human donor in good health (CMV status not recorded). Some clones in this sample may be carry-over from other donors' samples.

This clonotype appeared a few times. V gene TRBV6-6 combines with J gene TRBJ2-7, with 7 bases aligning to TRBD1. This CDR3 comprises 14 residues. V shed 6 bases, J shed 5 bases, and the junction held 10 bases outside the gene matches. CDR1 MNHNY and CDR2 SVGAGI come from the germline V gene (reference sequence). CDR3 protein: CASRGPGQRDEQYF. The CDR3 bases are TGTGCCAGCAGAGGGCCGGGACAGAGGGACGAGCAGTACTTC.

The chain couples TRBV20-1 to TRBJ2-3, with TRBD1 as a possible D gene (6 bases). The V gene's germline CDR1 is DFQATT and CDR2 SNEGSKA (reference sequence). The CDR3 sequence is 15 residues long. The germline V and J ends were trimmed by 0 bases and 1 base, with 11 bases remaining between them. Here the CDR3 DNA reads TGCAGTGCTAGAGACTGGGGGCTCGGCACAGATACGCAGTATTTT. Translation gives CSARDWGLGTDTQYF.

The chain combines TRBV11-2 with TRBJ2-3, with D perhaps TRBD2 (5 bases). Germline V gene data show CDR1 as SGHAT and CDR2 as FQNNGV. Trimming pared 4 bases from V and 5 bases from J, leaving 13 bases between. The CDR3 totals 14 residues. As DNA, the CDR3 is TGTGCCAGCAGCTCAACCAGAGGGATAGATACGCAGTATTTT. This codes for CASSSTRGIDTQYF.

At least ten counts were recorded for this clonotype. The chain recombines TRBV7-2 with TRBJ2-5; 8 bases fit TRBD1. The V gene's germline CDR1 is SGHTA and CDR2 FQGNSA. V was pared by 5 bases and J by 2 bases, with 7 bases of the junction left unmatched. The CDR3 has 15 amino acids. The CDR3 loop reads CASSPRDRIQETQYF. The CDR3 DNA reads TGTGCCAGCAGCCCTCGGGACAGGATACAAGAGACCCAGTACTTC.

Ten or more counts support this clonotype. The rearrangement joins TRBV7-8 to TRBJ2-1; D may be TRBD1 (5 bases). Germline-derived CDR1 and CDR2 are SGHVS and FQNEAQ. The CDR3 sequence is 13 residues long. Trimming removed 1 base from V and 7 bases from J, with 8 bases in between. The CDR3 DNA reads as TGTGCCAGCAGCTTAGGGGGCCGAAATGAGCAGTTCTTC. This sequence encodes CASSLGGRNEQFF.

In the case of this clonotype: The junction departs from the called germline gene at one end, perhaps through a read error. J is TRBJ2-7 and V is TRBV6-2 or TRBV6-3, with a possible D match to TRBD2 (6 bases). CDR3 size: 16 residues. The germline CDR1 and CDR2 sequences are MNHEY and SVGEGT. The CDR3 is CASRFPLAEGSYELYF. CDR3 nucleotides: TGTGCCAGCAGATTCCCACTAGCCGAAGGGTCCTACGAGCTGTACTTC.

The chain carries TRBV6-4 and TRBJ2-1; 14 nucleotides agree with TRBD2. Germline V CDR1 and CDR2: MRHNA, SNTAGT. The CDR3 contains 15 residues. Trimming removed 3 bases from V and 6 bases from J; junction bases left unmatched: 1. CDR3 bases: TGTGCCAGCAGTGAAGGGACTAGCGGGGGCAATGAGCAGTTCTTC. Amino acid sequence: CASSEGTSGGNEQFF.

This chain connects TRBV4-2 to TRBJ2-3; tentative D call: TRBD1 (6 bases). The CDR3 consists of 17 residues. V shed 4 bases and J shed 4 bases, with 21 bases lying between them. Germline-derived CDR1 and CDR2 are LGHNA and YNFKEQ. The CDR3 loop reads CASSLNPGQDVSDTQYF. Written as DNA, the CDR3 is TGTGCCAGCAGCCTCAACCCGGGACAAGATGTTTCAGATACGCAGTATTTT.

The rearrangement joins TRBV6-1 to TRBJ1-1; D unresolved. Deletions cut 1 base from V and 1 base from J, with 7 bases between. Per germline, CDR1 MNHNS and CDR2 SASEGT. CDR3 length: 14 amino acids. The CDR3 nucleotides are TGTGCCAGCAGTGAAGGACATTCGAACACTGAAGCTTTCTTT. Residues: CASSEGHSNTEAFF.

The V and J genes are TRBV6-2 or TRBV6-3 and TRBJ2-5; 11 positions agree with TRBD2. The CDR3 has 17 amino acids. Trimming at V came to 5 bases and at J to 4 bases, leaving 12 bases not matched to a gene. Germline CDR1 is MNHEY and CDR2 is SVGEGT. CDR3 coding DNA: TGTGCCAGCAGTAAAGCTAGCGGGGGGCCGTGGCCAGAGACCCAGTACTTC. Protein sequence: CASSKASGGPWPETQYF.